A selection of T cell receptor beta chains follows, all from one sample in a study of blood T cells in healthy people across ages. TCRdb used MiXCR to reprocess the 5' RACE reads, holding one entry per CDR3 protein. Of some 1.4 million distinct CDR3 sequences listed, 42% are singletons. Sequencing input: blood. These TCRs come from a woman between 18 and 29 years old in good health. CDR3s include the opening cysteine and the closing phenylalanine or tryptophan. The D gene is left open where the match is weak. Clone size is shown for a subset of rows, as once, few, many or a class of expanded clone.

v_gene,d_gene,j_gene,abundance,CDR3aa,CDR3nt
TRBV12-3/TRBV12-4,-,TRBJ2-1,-,CASTPDANEQFF,TGTGCCAGCACCCCCGACGCAAATGAGCAGTTCTTC
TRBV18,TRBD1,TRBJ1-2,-,CASSPLTTGEGGYTF,TGTGCCAGCTCACCCCTAACGACAGGGGAGGGTGGCTACACCTTC
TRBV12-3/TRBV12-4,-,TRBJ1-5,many,CASSFRTSNQPQHF,TGTGCCAGCAGTTTTCGTACTAGCAATCAGCCCCAGCATTTT
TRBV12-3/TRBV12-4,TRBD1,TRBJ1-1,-,CASRTGGNTEAFF,TGTGCCAGCAGAACAGGGGGCAACACTGAAGCTTTCTTT
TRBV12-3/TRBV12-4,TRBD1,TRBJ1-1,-,CASSPIQGAGTEAFF,TGTGCCAGCAGTCCTATACAGGGGGCCGGCACTGAAGCTTTCTTT
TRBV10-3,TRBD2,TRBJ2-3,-,CAISGAGAPDTQYF,TGTGCCATCAGTGGAGCGGGGGCACCAGATACGCAGTATTTT
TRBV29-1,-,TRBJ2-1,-,CCVESGGPTGQFF,TGCTGCGTTGAAAGTGGGGGCCCCACGGGGCAGTTCTTC
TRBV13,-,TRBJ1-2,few,CASSPPKRAYGYTF,TGTGCCAGCAGTCCGCCGAAGAGGGCCTATGGCTACACCTTC
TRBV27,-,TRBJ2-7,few,CASSQAGPYEQYF,TGTGCCAGCAGCCAGGCAGGGCCCTACGAGCAGTACTTC
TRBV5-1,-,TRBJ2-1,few,CASSSTGGPNYNEQFF,TGCGCCAGCAGCTCCACTGGCGGGCCCAACTACAATGAGCAGTTCTTC
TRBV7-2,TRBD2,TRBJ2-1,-,CASSPRTSGGKNEQFF,TGTGCCAGCAGCCCTCGGACTAGCGGGGGTAAGAATGAGCAGTTCTTC
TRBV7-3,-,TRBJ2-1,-,CASSLEGFPNNEQFF,TGTGCCAGCAGCTTGGAGGGTTTCCCCAACAATGAGCAGTTCTTC
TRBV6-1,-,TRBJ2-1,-,CASRRLAYNEQFF,TGTGCCAGCAGGAGACTAGCCTACAATGAGCAGTTCTTC
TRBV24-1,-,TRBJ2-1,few,CATSDGGVDNEQFF,TGTGCCACCAGTGACGGCGGGGTAGACAATGAGCAGTTCTTC
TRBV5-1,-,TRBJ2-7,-,CASSLEGTAGYEQYF,TGCGCCAGCAGCTTGGAGGGCACCGCGGGATACGAGCAGTACTTC
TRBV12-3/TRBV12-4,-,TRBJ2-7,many,CASSQTGYEQYF,TGCGCCAGCAGCCAAACAGGCTACGAGCAGTACTTC
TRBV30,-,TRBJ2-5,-,CAWSTGYQETQYF,TGTGCCTGGAGTACAGGTTACCAAGAGACCCAGTACTTC
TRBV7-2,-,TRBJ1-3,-,CASSLLGRAGGNTIYF,TGTGCCAGCAGCTTGCTGGGGCGCGCGGGGGGAAACACCATATATTTT
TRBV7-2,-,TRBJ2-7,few,CASSSGEARSYEQYF,TGTGCCAGCAGCTCGGGGGAAGCGAGATCCTACGAGCAGTACTTC
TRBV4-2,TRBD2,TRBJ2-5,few,CASSLGLAGGSEETQYF,TGTGCCAGCAGCCTTGGACTAGCGGGGGGGTCTGAAGAGACCCAGTACTTC